The table lists the clone carrying this T cell receptor (beta chain) with a few counts. The target antigen is unknown. V dropped 5 bases and J dropped 9 bases, with 11 bases sitting between them. CDR3 size: 12 residues. Germline V gene data show CDR1 as LGHDT and CDR2 as YNNKEL (reference sequence). This record comes from a study of early T cells in non-severe SARS-CoV-2 infection. Study information: Chains stayed unpaired after sequencing of bulk RNA from unsorted whole blood. Findings and caveats of the study: Using VDJdb, the matching emphasized anti-spike CD8 responses while missing private and CD4 specificities.

Unique molecular identifiers were attached to individual cDNA molecules. TCRdb re-called the 5' RACE reads through MiXCR, storing one row per CDR3 protein. The table shows roughly 110,000 distinct CDR3 sequences, with around 10% occurring only once. Sequenced: whole blood. This TCR was sampled from an adult who was a healthcare worker with PCR-confirmed SARS-CoV-2 infection or an uninfected control (not recorded which). This chain uses TRBV3-1 with TRBJ2-1, with D maybe TRBD2 (6 bases). The CDR3 nucleotides are TGTGCCAGCAGCAACGGGGGAGGTGAGCAGTTCTTC. Translated: CASSNGGGEQFF.